This T cell receptor (beta chain) was retrieved from a study of T cell responses to AZD1222 COVID-19 vaccine. Study-wide results and limits: Spike-specific TCR depth and breadth grew after two AZD1222 doses. Only after the peak T cell response were repertoires sampled.

The protocol was immunoSEQ multiplex PCR, while the TCRdb copy is restricted to in-frame clones and leaves out a portion. Of roughly 70,000 clones listed, roughly 80% were seen once; the top ten hold less than 6.5%. With regard to this clone: Its antigen is not identified.

The TCR originated in an adult in good health. Sequenced material: peripheral blood, taken on day 0 of AZD1222 vaccination.

The CDR3 spells CASSFRQGDNQPQHF. CDR3 in DNA: TGTGCCAGCAGTTTCCGACAGGGGGACAATCAGCCCCAGCATTTT. The chain couples TRBV27 to TRBJ1-5, with 9 bases identical to TRBD1. The V and J ends lost 3 bases and 3 bases, in that order; junction bases with no gene match: 3. The CDR3 contains 15 residues. CDR1 and CDR2 from the germline V gene are MNHEY and SMNVEV (reference sequence).